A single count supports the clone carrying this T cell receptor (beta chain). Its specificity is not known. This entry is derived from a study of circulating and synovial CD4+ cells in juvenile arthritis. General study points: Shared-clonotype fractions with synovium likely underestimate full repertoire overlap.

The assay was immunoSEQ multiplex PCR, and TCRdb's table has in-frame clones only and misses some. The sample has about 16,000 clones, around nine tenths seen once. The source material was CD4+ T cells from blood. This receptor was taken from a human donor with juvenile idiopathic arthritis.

The CDR3 sequence: CASSLDRAEAFF. Written as DNA, the CDR3 is TGCGCCAGCAGTCTCGACAGGGCTGAAGCTTTCTTT. The chain joins TRBV4-3 to TRBJ1-1; 7 nucleotides agree with TRBD1. The V and J ends lost 6 bases and 6 bases, in that order; junction bases with no gene match: 4. This CDR3 spans 12 amino acids. Per germline, CDR1 LGHNA and CDR2 YSLEER.